The 28 T cell receptor beta chains given below trace back to one sample, sequenced in a study of blood T cell repertoires in COVID-19. The protocol was immunoSEQ multiplex PCR, while the TCRdb copy is restricted to in-frame clones and leaves out a portion. The sample yields about 110,000 clones, 76% seen once. Specimen: peripheral blood. The receptors were sampled from a man at least 80 years old with COVID-19, enrolled during active disease.

This chain connects TRBV28 to TRBJ2-1, with 7 bases lining up with TRBD1. V lost 7 bases, J lost 2 bases, and 5 bases stayed unmatched. This CDR3 comprises 14 residues. CDR1 is MDHEN, CDR2 SYDVKM, per germline. CDR3 DNA sequence: TGTGCCAGCACCTCGACAGGGACCTACAATGAGCAGTTCTTC. It encodes CASTSTGTYNEQFF. Based on the CDR3 plus reference TRBV28 and TRBJ2-1, the full variable domain is DVKVTQSSRYLVKRTGEKVFLECVQDMDHENMFWYRQDPGLGLRLIYFSYDVKMKEKGDIPEGYSVSREKKERFSLILESASTNQTSMYLCASTSTGTYNEQFFGPGTRLTVL.

This sequence joins TRBV18 and TRBJ1-4, with D perhaps matching TRBD1 (6 bases). With 4 bases removed from V and 3 bases from J, the gap between germline ends came to 15 bases. The germline gives CDR1 KGHSH, CDR2 LQKENI. CDR3 length: 16 amino acids. The CDR3 is CASSLNRVSSNEKLFF. CDR3 in DNA: TGTGCCAGCTCACTGAACAGGGTTTCATCTAATGAAAAACTGTTTTTT.

The chain links TRBV18 to TRBJ2-7, with D hard to call. The length of the CDR3 is 15 residues. V was clipped by 5 bases and J by 2 bases, with 16 bases between them. CDR1 and CDR2 (germline): KGHSH, LQKENI. This CDR3 is CASSTRSQVPYEQYF. Here the CDR3 DNA reads TGTGCCAGCTCAACAAGATCCCAGGTCCCCTACGAGCAGTACTTC.

V usage is TRBV28 and J usage is TRBJ1-5; D ambiguous. Looked up from germline, CDR1 is MDHEN and CDR2 is SYDVKM. Trimming left V 2 bases short and J 3 bases short, with 5 bases between. The CDR3 totals 13 residues. Here the CDR3 reads CASSLAVNQPQHF. CDR3 coding DNA: TGTGCCAGCAGTTTAGCAGTCAATCAGCCCCAGCATTTT.

This clone was seen a few times. V is TRBV6-5 and J is TRBJ1-2; a possible D gene is TRBD1 (5 bases). CDR1 is MNHEY and CDR2 is SVGAGI in the germline V gene. The length of the CDR3 is 13 residues. V was shortened by 0 bases and J by 8 bases, with 10 bases between the two germline ends. CDR3 nucleotide sequence: TGTGCCAGCAGTTACTCAGGGGCGTTAGGCTACACCTTC. This encodes CASSYSGALGYTF.

The chain has TRBV10-2 and TRBJ1-6; D call uncertain. The CDR3 spans 14 residues. V gave up 1 base and J gave up 10 bases, with 11 bases separating them. CDR1 WSHSY and CDR2 SAAADI come from the germline V gene. The CDR3, as DNA: TGCGCCAGCAGTGAGTTAACAGCCCGATCACCCCTCCACTTT. This encodes CASSELTARSPLHF.

The chain employs TRBV27 and TRBJ2-1; D uncertain. Germline V CDR1 and CDR2: MNHEY, SMNVEV (reference sequence). This CDR3 spans 18 amino acids. V was trimmed by 5 bases and J by 0 bases, leaving 20 bases between them. CDR3 in amino acids: CASSPRHSRRSSYNEQFF. The DNA of the CDR3 is TGTGCCAGCAGTCCTCGCCATTCACGAAGGAGCTCCTACAATGAGCAGTTCTTC.

CDR3 DNA: TGTGCCAGTAGTATAGCAGCGGGAGTTCATGAGCAGTTCTTC. Amino acid sequence: CASSIAAGVHEQFF. V usage is TRBV19 and J usage is TRBJ2-1, with 8 nucleotides matching TRBD2. There are 14 residues in the CDR3. V dropped 1 base and J dropped 8; count of bases not matched to a gene: 4. The germline V gene encodes CDR1 LNHDA and CDR2 SQIVND (reference sequence).

The CDR3 protein is CASSPRGRGVEPQHF. The CDR3 DNA is TGTGCCAGCAGTCCCCGGGGGAGGGGAGTCGAGCCCCAGCATTTT. The chain combines TRBV28 with TRBJ1-5; D is perhaps TRBD1 (5 bases). V shed 5 bases and J shed 8 bases, with 19 bases lying between them. This CDR3 is built from 15 residues. Germline CDR1 and CDR2: MDHEN and SYDVKM.

The chain couples TRBV3-1 (or the pseudogene TRBV3-2) to TRBJ2-1; TRBD2 might be the D (5 bases). CDR3 size: 16 residues. Germline CDR1 reads LGHDT; CDR2 reads YNNKEL (reference sequence). The ends were cut back, 6 bases at V and 8 bases at J, with 23 bases in the middle. CDR3: CASSYHRDLAGDEQFF. As DNA, the CDR3 is TGTGCCAGCAGTTATCACCGGGATCTGGCCGGCGATGAGCAGTTCTTC.

This clone was detected only a few times. CDR3 nucleotides: TGTGCCAGCAGCGTAGGACAGGATGGAACTAATGAAAAACTGTTTTTT. Translated, it gives CASSVGQDGTNEKLFF. The genes are TRBV9 and TRBJ1-4; perhaps TRBD1 as D (6 bases). CDR1 and CDR2 (germline): SGDLS, YYNGEE. This CDR3 contains 16 residues. Between the trimmed V and J ends, which lost 0 bases and 1 base, there was a span of 10 bases.

V is TRBV4-1 and J is TRBJ2-2, with 11 positions matching TRBD2. Germline trimming cut 4 bases from V and 1 base from J; bases unmatched to any gene: 5. The CDR3 runs 17 residues. Germline lookup yields CDR1 MGHRA and CDR2 YSYEKL. CDR3 bases: TGCGCCAGCAGCCCACTGACTAGCGGGAAGAACACCGGGGAGCTGTTTTTT. It translates to CASSPLTSGKNTGELFF.

The chain combines TRBV24-1 with TRBJ2-3; a weak D match, TRBD2 (6 bases). The germline V gene encodes CDR1 KGHDR and CDR2 SFDVKD. The CDR3 covers 15 residues. The V and J ends lost 6 bases and 3 bases respectively, with 15 bases between them. The CDR3 loop is CATSSPSASTDTQYF. The CDR3 DNA is TGTGCCACCAGTTCCCCTAGCGCCTCAACAGATACGCAGTATTTT.

This clone has more than one count but fewer than ten. For the CDR3, the DNA is TGCGCCTCTCGTTCCGGCGACGGAGCCTACGAGCAGTACTTC. Encoded protein: CASRSGDGAYEQYF. The rearrangement joins TRBV5-1 to TRBJ2-7; D gene ambiguous. Germline-derived CDR1 and CDR2 are SGHRS and YFSETQ. The CDR3 extends over 14 amino acids. The V end lost 10 bases, the J end lost 2 bases, and 19 bases lay between the germline ends.

This clone came up once. This rearrangement joins TRBV9 to TRBJ2-5; 7 nucleotides match TRBD2. This CDR3 is 15 amino acids long. V was clipped by 0 bases and J by 5 bases; unmatched bases: 7. Germline CDR1 SGDLS, CDR2 YYNGEE. Written as DNA, the CDR3 is TGTGCCAGCAGCGTAGCGGCGGGAGTAAGGGAGACCCAGTACTTC. The encoded protein is CASSVAAGVRETQYF.

This clone was recorded only once. The rearrangement uses TRBV5-3 and TRBJ2-1; 14 bases agree with TRBD2. TRBV5-3 is marked as an open reading frame, function uncertain. The CDR3 length is 14 residues. V dropped 4 bases and J dropped 10; count of bases not matched to a gene: 4. The CDR3: CARSRGLAGGEQFF. The CDR3 nucleotides read TGTGCCAGAAGCAGAGGACTAGCGGGAGGAGAGCAGTTCTTC.

This clone was detected once. V usage is TRBV7-3 and J usage is TRBJ1-2, with D maybe TRBD1 (5 bases). Germline V gene data show CDR1 as SGHTA and CDR2 as FQGTGA. The V gene lost 5 bases and the J gene lost 8 bases, with 15 bases spanning the gap. CDR3 length equals 13 residues. The CDR3 coding sequence is TGTGCCAGCAGCCCATACACAGGTGCCGGCTACACCTTC. Its translation: CASSPYTGAGYTF. The variable domain in full, with the rest retrieved from reference TRBV7-3 and TRBJ1-2, is GAGVSQTPSNKVTEKGKYVELRCDPISGHTALYWYRQSLGQGPEFLIYFQGTGAADDSGLPNDRFFAVRPEGSVSTLKIQRTERGDSAVYLCASSPYTGAGYTFGSGTRLTVV.

The chain joins TRBV5-1 to TRBJ1-4, with TRBD1 identical over 8 bases. Germline assignment: CDR1 SGHRS and CDR2 YFSETQ. V shed 4 bases and J 3 bases; nucleotides not matched to a gene: 8. The length of the CDR3 is 16 residues. CDR3 protein: CASSMAGGGSNEKLFF. DNA of the CDR3: TGCGCCAGCAGCATGGCAGGGGGCGGATCTAATGAAAAACTGTTTTTT.

This chain joins TRBV6-1 and TRBJ2-7; D is uncertain. V was trimmed by 3 bases and J by 1 base, leaving 10 bases between them. Germline CDR1 and CDR2: MNHNS and SASEGT. The CDR3 contains 14 residues. CDR3 in amino acids: CASSEVARSYEQYF. The CDR3 region has the DNA TGTGCCAGCAGTGAGGTGGCCCGATCCTACGAGCAGTACTTC.

The chain has TRBV19 and TRBJ1-4; D is possibly TRBD1 (5 bases). V lost 8 bases, J lost 7 bases, and 17 bases lay in between. This CDR3 spans 14 amino acids. The germline gives CDR1 LNHDA, CDR2 SQIVND (reference sequence). The CDR3 loop reads CASSRDSGGEKLFF. The CDR3 nucleotides read TGTGCCAGTTCCCGGGACTCGGGGGGTGAAAAACTGTTTTTT.

The CDR3 here is CASSNPQLMNTEAFF. The CDR3 bases are TGTGCCAGTAGTAATCCACAACTAATGAACACTGAAGCTTTCTTT. The V and J genes are TRBV19 and TRBJ1-1; no clear D gene. CDR3 length: 15 amino acids. Germline V CDR1 and CDR2: LNHDA, SQIVND (reference sequence). The V gene lost 4 bases and the J gene lost 0 bases, with 12 bases spanning the gap. The full variable domain, completed using reference TRBV19 and TRBJ1-1, is DGGITQSPKYLFRKEGQNVTLSCEQNLNHDAMYWYRQDPGQGLRLIYYSQIVNDFQKGDIAEGYSVSREKKESFPLTVTSAQKNPTAFYLCASSNPQLMNTEAFFGQGTRLTVV.

The chain combines TRBV6-1 with TRBJ1-4, with 7 nucleotides matching TRBD1. CDR3 length: 17 amino acids. The J segment lost 6 bases and the V segment lost 2 bases, leaving 12 bases of the junction unmatched. Germline CDR1 reads MNHNS; CDR2 reads SASEGT. CDR3 in amino acids: CASSERYGTALDEKLFF. Here the CDR3 DNA reads TGTGCCAGCAGTGAAAGGTATGGGACAGCATTGGATGAAAAACTGTTTTTT.

The chain uses TRBV3-1 (or the pseudogene TRBV3-2) and TRBJ2-7, with 7 nucleotides matching TRBD1. CDR3 length: 14 amino acids. The V and J ends lost 4 bases and 2 bases, in that order; junction bases with no gene match: 5. The germline gives CDR1 LGHDT, CDR2 YNNKEL (reference sequence). CDR3 sequence (DNA): TGTGCCAGCAGCCCAATAGGGGGCGCCTACGAGCAGTACTTC. This sequence encodes CASSPIGGAYEQYF.

In this sample, this clone turned up a few times. The chain combines TRBV23-1 with TRBJ1-1, with TRBD1 identical over 12 bases. TRBV23-1 is recorded as an ORF, its role being uncertain. V was clipped by 3 bases and J by 2 bases; unmatched bases: 7. This CDR3 region has 17 residues. The CDR3 DNA reads TGCGCCAGCAGTCAGACCGGGACAGGGGGCGGAAACACTGAAGCTTTCTTT. Protein: CASSQTGTGGGNTEAFF.

CDR3 bases: TGCGCCAGCAGCTTGGGAGGTAGCGGGAGGGAATACGAGCAGTACTTC. The encoded protein is CASSLGGSGREYEQYF. The V and J genes are TRBV5-1 and TRBJ2-7; TRBD2 matches at 11 bases. The V segment lost 0 bases and the J segment 4 bases; nucleotides outside the gene matches: 6. Germline-derived CDR1 and CDR2 are SGHRS and YFSETQ. The CDR3 loop spans 16 amino acids.

The chain links TRBV19 to TRBJ2-1; D perhaps matches TRBD2 (6 bases). Trimming pared 5 bases from V and 0 bases from J, leaving 14 bases between. This CDR3 is built from 16 residues. Germline V gene lookup returns CDR1 LNHDA and CDR2 SQIVND (reference sequence). In DNA, the CDR3 is TGTGCCAGTAGTGCCTGGGACTCCCACTCCTACAATGAGCAGTTCTTC. This gives the protein CASSAWDSHSYNEQFF.

The V call is TRBV27, the J call TRBJ2-7, with D tentatively TRBD1 (5 bases). Trimming left V 2 bases short and J 4 bases short, with 12 bases between. The germline V gene has CDR1 MNHEY and CDR2 SMNVEV (reference sequence). CDR3 length: 14 amino acids. CDR3 amino acids: CASSLAGIGYEQYF. CDR3 nucleotides: TGTGCCAGCAGTTTAGCAGGGATAGGGTACGAGCAGTACTTC.

This sequence joins TRBV28 and TRBJ2-5, with 8 bases identical to TRBD2. Germline V lookup: CDR1 MDHEN, CDR2 SYDVKM. V gave up 4 bases and J gave up 2 bases; unmatched junction bases: 6. The CDR3 length is 15 residues. CDR3 DNA: TGTGCCAGCAGTTCAGCGGGGGAAGGACAAGAGACCCAGTACTTC. Translation: CASSSAGEGQETQYF.